A selection of T cell receptor beta chains follows, all from one sample in a study of cytomegalovirus exposure and HLA in healthy donors. The assay was immunoSEQ multiplex PCR, and TCRdb's table has in-frame clones only and misses some. The repertoire consists of about 82,000 clones, with roughly 93% occurring once and the leading ten covering roughly 0.62%. Sequenced input: PBMCs. The receptor set was obtained from a man aged 18 to 30 in good health and CMV-seronegative. The CDR3 runs from the conserved cysteine through the conserved F or W. The D gene is left open where the match is weak. The size entry is marked missing in some rows and otherwise reads once, few, many or a size class.

clone_size,j_call,v_call,d_call,cdr3_nt,cdr3_aa
NA,TRBJ1-1,TRBV6-1,NA,TGTGCCAGCAGTGAAACACACCACACTGAAGCTTTCTTT,CASSETHHTEAFF
NA,TRBJ2-5,TRBV6-1,NA,TGTGCCAGCAGTGAAGCGCCTAGCTGGGAGACCCAGTACTTC,CASSEAPSWETQYF
once,TRBJ1-1,TRBV7-8,TRBD1,TGTGCCAGCAGCTTAGTTCCTGGGGACAGACCTAACACTGAAGCTTTCTTT,CASSLVPGDRPNTEAFF
NA,TRBJ2-2,TRBV5-1,TRBD1,TGCGCCAGCAGCTTGAGGGACAGGGGCACCGGGGAGCTGTTTTTT,CASSLRDRGTGELFF
NA,TRBJ2-7,TRBV28,NA,TGTGCCAGCACCTCAGGGGTCCACGAGCAGTACTTC,CASTSGVHEQYF
NA,TRBJ1-2,TRBV2,NA,TGTGCCAGCAGTGCTCTACAGGGATACTATGGCTACACCTTC,CASSALQGYYGYTF
NA,TRBJ1-4,TRBV7-8,NA,TGTGCCAGCAGCGTTACAGGGAGCGAAAAACTGTTTTTT,CASSVTGSEKLFF
NA,TRBJ1-4,TRBV29-1,TRBD1,TGCAGCGCCGGGGGGGGACAGGGTGATGAAAAACTGTTTTTT,CSAGGGQGDEKLFF
NA,TRBJ1-4,TRBV5-1,NA,TGCGCCAGCAGCTTGGCCCCGAATGAAAAACTGTTTTTT,CASSLAPNEKLFF
NA,TRBJ1-5,TRBV5-1,NA,TGCGCCAGCAGCTTTGGGGGGAGCAATCAGCCCCAGCATTTT,CASSFGGSNQPQHF
few,TRBJ2-6,TRBV5-1,NA,TGCGCCAGCAGCTCACAGGGGACTTCGGGGGCCAACGTCCTGACTTTC,CASSSQGTSGANVLTF
NA,TRBJ1-2,TRBV9,TRBD1,TGTGCCAGCAGCGTAGGAGGGGGCAACTATGGCTACACCTTC,CASSVGGGNYGYTF
few,TRBJ2-2,TRBV7-3,NA,TGTGCCAGCAGCCGACAGGAGACCGGGGAGCTGTTTTTT,CASSRQETGELFF
few,TRBJ2-1,TRBV4-1,TRBD2,TGCGCCAGCAAGATAAGCGGGGGGGCCTACAATGAGCAGTTCTTC,CASKISGGAYNEQFF
NA,TRBJ1-5,TRBV6-5,TRBD1,TGTGCCAGCAGAAGAGGGGGCGGCAATCAGCCCCAGCATTTT,CASRRGGGNQPQHF
once,TRBJ2-3,TRBV18,NA,TGTGCCAGCTCACCACCGGGACTTAGCACAGATACGCAGTATTTT,CASSPPGLSTDTQYF
NA,TRBJ2-7,TRBV28,NA,TGTGCCAGCCCTCCGGGACATGAACCCTACGAGCAGTACTTC,CASPPGHEPYEQYF
NA,TRBJ2-6,TRBV27,NA,TGTGCCAGCAGTTTATTGATCGCTGAGGCTGGGGCCAACGTCCTGACTTTC,CASSLLIAEAGANVLTF
NA,TRBJ2-7,TRBV4-2,NA,TGTGCCAGCAGCCCGACAGTCCTTGCTAACTACGAGCAGTACTTC,CASSPTVLANYEQYF
NA,TRBJ1-5,TRBV7-2,TRBD1,TGTGCCAGCAGCTTAGTCCTAGGGGGCATTGATCAGCCCCAGCATTTT,CASSLVLGGIDQPQHF
NA,TRBJ1-5,TRBV2,NA,TGTGCCAGCAGTGAGTTGAATCGCGCCTCGGCCCAGCATTTT,CASSELNRASAQHF
once,TRBJ2-5,TRBV7-8,TRBD1,TGTGCCAGCAGCCTAGGGGTCGGACAGGGGGGCCAAGAGACCCAGTACTTC,CASSLGVGQGGQETQYF
NA,TRBJ2-1,TRBV7-6,NA,TGTGCCAGCAGCATAGAACTATCGGGGTTCTTC,CASSIELSGFF
once,TRBJ2-2,TRBV5-6,NA,TGTGCCAGCAGCTTCCGACTAAACACCGGGGAGCTGTTTTTT,CASSFRLNTGELFF
NA,TRBJ1-1,TRBV28,NA,TGTGCCAGCAGTTTGCCAGGGATGAACACTGAAGCTTTCTTT,CASSLPGMNTEAFF
NA,TRBJ2-1,TRBV11-2,NA,TGTGCCAGCAGCTTAGATCCGGAGCAGTTCTTC,CASSLDPEQFF
NA,TRBJ1-1,TRBV7-3,NA,TGTGCCAGCAGCTTAACGGCAGGGAACACTGAAGCTTTCTTT,CASSLTAGNTEAFF
NA,TRBJ2-3,TRBV18,TRBD2,TGTGCCAGCTCGCCGCGGACTAGCGGGGAAACAGATACGCAGTATTTT,CASSPRTSGETDTQYF
NA,TRBJ1-2,TRBV6-6,TRBD1,TGTGCCAGCAGTTACGCCCGGGACAGGGGCGGCTACACCTTC,CASSYARDRGGYTF
NA,TRBJ2-7,TRBV18,TRBD1,TGTGCCAGCTCACGGGTTGAGGACAGGGATCCCTACGAGCAGTACTTC,CASSRVEDRDPYEQYF
once,TRBJ2-7,TRBV18,NA,TGTGCCAGCCTACAGACTAAGCCGGTCCCCGAGCAGTACTTC,CASLQTKPVPEQYF
NA,TRBJ1-2,TRBV27,TRBD1,TGTGCCAGCTCCCCGGGACAGCTGAACTATGGCTACACCTTC,CASSPGQLNYGYTF
NA,TRBJ2-5,TRBV18,NA,TGTGCCAGCTCACCTCCCTTCCAAGAGACCCAGTACTTC,CASSPPFQETQYF
NA,TRBJ2-7,TRBV27,TRBD1,TGTGCCAGCAGTACGGACAGGGGATCCTACGAGCAGTACTTC,CASSTDRGSYEQYF
NA,TRBJ2-3,TRBV27,NA,TGTGCCAGCAGTTTTCTCGGGGTTACAGATACGCAGTATTTT,CASSFLGVTDTQYF
NA,TRBJ1-4,TRBV7-3,TRBD1,TGTGCCAGCAGCTTAAGGGCTCCTGACAGGGATGAAAAACTGTTTTTT,CASSLRAPDRDEKLFF
few,TRBJ1-2,TRBV5-4,TRBD1,TGTGCCAGCAGCGCGGGACAGGGGGCGTTCGGCTACACCTTC,CASSAGQGAFGYTF
NA,TRBJ2-7,TRBV11-3,TRBD1,TGTGCCAGCAGCCACGGACAGGATCCCTACGAGCAGTACTTC,CASSHGQDPYEQYF
once,TRBJ2-7,TRBV27,TRBD1,TGTGCCAGCAGTTTTACCGCCCCCGGAACAGGGGTCTACGAGCAGTACTTC,CASSFTAPGTGVYEQYF
NA,TRBJ2-5,TRBV6-5,TRBD2,TGTGCCAGCAGTTCTACAGGACGGCGGGGGCAAGAGACCCAGTACTTC,CASSSTGRRGQETQYF
NA,TRBJ2-7,TRBV5-4,TRBD2,TGTGCCAGCAGCCGTTCCGGGACTAACATCTACGAGCAGTACTTC,CASSRSGTNIYEQYF
once,TRBJ1-2,TRBV4-3,NA,TGCGCCAGCAGCCAAACTACAGTGGAGGGGACGGGCTATGGCTACACCTTC,CASSQTTVEGTGYGYTF
NA,TRBJ1-2,TRBV5-1,TRBD1,TGCGCCAGCAGCTCCGACAGGGTCGCCTATGGCTACACCTTC,CASSSDRVAYGYTF
NA,TRBJ1-5,TRBV19,NA,TGTGCCAGTAGTACCCGGACAGCCAATCAGCCCCAGCATTTT,CASSTRTANQPQHF
once,TRBJ2-7,TRBV5-1,TRBD1,TGCGCCAGCAGCTTGATAGAGAGGACAGGGCTGGAAGAGCAGTACTTC,CASSLIERTGLEEQYF
NA,TRBJ2-5,TRBV30,TRBD2,TGTGCCTGGAGTGTAGGTAGCGGGGGTGAGACCCAGTACTTC,CAWSVGSGGETQYF
once,TRBJ2-3,TRBV5-1,NA,TGCGCCAGCAGCTTGATCGCAGATACGCAGTATTTT,CASSLIADTQYF
NA,TRBJ2-3,TRBV11-3,TRBD2,TGTGCCAGCGGCGGGGCAAGAACTAGCGGCCAGACGCAGTATTTT,CASGGARTSGQTQYF
NA,TRBJ2-7,TRBV28,TRBD1,TGTGCCAGCAGTTCTGTAGGGGGCGGACAGGGGGCCCCCTACGAGCAGTACTTC,CASSSVGGGQGAPYEQYF
few,TRBJ1-5,TRBV2,NA,TGTGCCAGCAGAGCCTTAACTTACAGGGTTAGGGGCAATCAGCCCCAGCATTTT,CASRALTYRVRGNQPQHF
NA,TRBJ1-5,TRBV2,NA,TGTGCCAGCAGTGTCAGACAGGCTAGCAATCAGCCCCAGCATTTT,CASSVRQASNQPQHF
NA,TRBJ2-7,TRBV30,NA,TGTGCCTGGAGTGTTCGTACCAGGGTTTTGAACGAGCAGTACTTC,CAWSVRTRVLNEQYF
NA,TRBJ1-2,TRBV2,TRBD1,TGTGCCAGCAGTGAGGGGACAGGGGTCGGCTACACCTTC,CASSEGTGVGYTF
NA,TRBJ1-6,TRBV30,TRBD1,TGTGCCTGGGAGATTAACGACAGGGGAGGTTCACCCCTCCACTTT,CAWEINDRGGSPLHF